A single sample is the source of the 15 T cell receptor beta chains below, sequenced in a study of cytotoxic CD8 clonotypes in ibrutinib-treated CLL. Repertoires were generated with immunoSEQ multiplex PCR, while TCRdb's copy carries only in-frame clones and drops some. The profile shows about 120,000 clones, roughly 60% of them singletons. The source material was PBMCs, sampled after 24 months of ibrutinib treatment. These TCRs come from a human donor with chronic lymphocytic leukemia.

The V gene is TRBV30, the J gene TRBJ2-5, with D unclear. The ends were cut back, 2 bases at V and 5 bases at J, with 9 bases in the middle. The germline gives CDR1 GTSNPN, CDR2 SVGIG (reference sequence). The CDR3 contains 12 residues. CDR3 loop: CAWSSVRETQYF. As DNA, the CDR3 is TGTGCCTGGAGTAGCGTAAGGGAGACCCAGTACTTC. Full variable domain (rest looked up from reference TRBV30 and TRBJ2-5): SQTIHQWPATLVQPVGSPLSLECTVEGTSNPNLYWYRQAAGRGLQLLFYSVGIGQISSEVPQNLSASRPQDRQFILSSKKLLLSDSGFYLCAWSSVRETQYFGPGTRLLVL.

The table lists this clone with a few counts. The chain couples TRBV7-2 to TRBJ1-2, with D perhaps matching TRBD1 (6 bases). This CDR3 is built from 13 residues. Trimming pared 0 bases from V and 7 bases from J, leaving 9 bases between. CDR1 and CDR2 (germline): SGHTA, FQGNSA. Written as DNA, the CDR3 is TGTGCCAGCAGCTTAGCCTCAGGGGTTGGCTACACCTTC. Protein product: CASSLASGVGYTF.

CDR3: CASSLFDRDRTEAFF. For the CDR3, the DNA is TGTGCCAGCAGCTTGTTTGACAGGGACCGCACTGAAGCTTTCTTT. The J gene is TRBJ1-1, the V gene TRBV5-6, with 7 bases aligning to TRBD1. V dropped 1 base and J dropped 4; count of bases not matched to a gene: 7. The CDR3 runs to 15 residues. Germline V lookup: CDR1 SGHDT, CDR2 YYEEEE. The full variable domain, rest sourced from reference TRBV5-6 and TRBJ1-1, is DAGVTQSPTHLIKTRGQQVTLRCSPKSGHDTVSWYQQALGQGPQFIFQYYEEEERQRGNFPDRFSGHQFPNYSSELNVNALLLGDSALYLCASSLFDRDRTEAFFGQGTRLTVV.

The chain recombines TRBV2 with TRBJ1-2; maybe TRBD1 (5 bases). The ends were cut back, 6 bases at V and 2 bases at J, with 16 bases in the middle. CDR1 is SNHLY, CDR2 FYNNEI, per germline. CDR3 length equals 15 residues. This CDR3 reads CASRGKSGGNYGYTF. The CDR3 nucleotides read TGTGCCAGCAGGGGAAAGTCGGGGGGGAACTATGGCTACACCTTC.

This chain joins TRBV25-1 and TRBJ1-2; D perhaps matches TRBD1 (5 bases). The V end lost 10 bases, the J end lost 0 bases, and 18 bases lay between the germline ends. Germline V lookup: CDR1 MGHDK, CDR2 SYGVNS. The CDR3 sequence is 15 residues long. CDR3: CATHLDGGTNYGYTF. The CDR3 nucleotides read TGTGCCACCCACCTTGATGGGGGAACTAACTATGGCTACACCTTC.

This clone was recorded a few times. The same CDR3 arises from other DNA sequences in this sample as well. The chain combines TRBV7-9 with TRBJ2-7, with TRBD1 matching over 10 bases. CDR3 length: 15 amino acids. Germline V gives CDR1 SEHNR, CDR2 FQNEAQ (reference sequence). The junction had 3 bases not matched to a gene; V was cut back by 4 bases and J by 0 bases. CDR3 DNA: TGTGCCAGCAGCTCCGGGACAGGGGTCTCCTACGAGCAGTACTTC. Translating it yields CASSSGTGVSYEQYF.

The rearrangement uses TRBV20-1 and TRBJ2-7; TRBD1 matches 7 bases. Germline CDR1 DFQATT, CDR2 SNEGSKA (reference sequence). V gave up 6 bases and J gave up 7 bases; unmatched junction bases: 6. CDR3 length: 11 amino acids. Here the CDR3 reads CSAPLQGEQYF. CDR3 DNA sequence: TGCAGTGCCCCTTTACAGGGGGAGCAGTACTTC.

This clone showed up just a few times. The chain joins TRBV5-1 to TRBJ2-7; D possibly corresponds to TRBD2 (5 bases). V was pared by 7 bases and J by 3 bases, with 20 bases between. CDR1 is SGHRS and CDR2 is YFSETQ in the germline V gene. The CDR3 is made up of 15 amino acids. The CDR3: CASGGGPSTGYEQYF. The CDR3 DNA follows: TGCGCCAGCGGCGGAGGACCGAGCACGGGCTACGAGCAGTACTTC. Drawing the rest from reference TRBV5-1 and TRBJ2-7, the complete variable domain is KAGVTQTPRYLIKTRGQQVTLSCSPISGHRSVSWYQQTPGQGLQFLFEYFSETQRNKGNFPGRFSGRQFSNSRSEMNVSTLELGDSALYLCASGGGPSTGYEQYFGPGTRLTVT.

The chain carries TRBV6-4 and TRBJ1-1, with TRBD1 as a possible D gene (5 bases). The CDR3 contains 13 residues. With 5 bases removed from V and 4 bases from J, the gap between germline ends came to 11 bases. Germline V gives CDR1 MRHNA, CDR2 SNTAGT. The CDR3 sequence: CASSTGLATEAFF. In nucleotides, the CDR3 is TGTGCCAGCAGTACAGGTTTGGCCACTGAAGCTTTCTTT.

The V and J genes are TRBV11-3 and TRBJ1-3; D not resolved. Trimming removed 5 bases at V and 0 bases at J, with 20 bases between. The germline V gene encodes CDR1 SGHNT and CDR2 YENEEA. The CDR3 has 18 amino acids. The CDR3 DNA sequence: TGTGCCAGCAGCCCTCAGTTAACAAAACTCTACTCTGGAAACACCATATATTTT. Amino acid sequence: CASSPQLTKLYSGNTIYF.

This clone turned up a few times. The chain carries TRBV5-6 and TRBJ2-3; D possibly corresponds to TRBD2 (6 bases). Germline values: CDR1 SGHDT, CDR2 YYEEEE. The CDR3 is 13 residues long. V was clipped by 7 bases and J by 2 bases, with 11 bases between them. As DNA, the CDR3 is TGTGCCAGCCGAGCGGGTTCCACAGATACGCAGTATTTT. Encoded protein: CASRAGSTDTQYF.

The chain uses TRBV29-1 and TRBJ1-6; D might be TRBD1 (6 bases). Trimming took off 3 bases at V and 10 bases at J, with 25 bases between the two ends. Germline lookup yields CDR1 SQVTM and CDR2 ANQGSEA. The CDR3 totals 17 residues. This CDR3 reads CSVDPSPTGKGQSPLHF. CDR3 DNA sequence: TGCAGCGTTGACCCTAGCCCAACAGGGAAGGGGCAATCACCCCTCCACTTT.

This clone was observed a few times. The genes are TRBV5-5 and TRBJ2-2; D is possibly TRBD1 or TRBD2 (5 bases each). The V and J ends lost 6 bases and 7 bases respectively, with 10 bases between them. The CDR3 has 12 residues. Germline V lookup: CDR1 SGHKS, CDR2 YYEKEE (reference sequence). The CDR3 sequence: CASNEGLGELFF. The DNA for the CDR3 is TGTGCCAGCAATGAGGGGCTCGGGGAGCTGTTTTTT.

The chain links TRBV29-1 to TRBJ2-2; possibly TRBD2 for D (6 bases). The CDR3 loop spans 14 amino acids. The V end was cut by 4 bases, the J end by 4 bases, with 13 bases between. CDR1 SQVTM and CDR2 ANQGSEA come from the germline V gene. CDR3 sequence (DNA): TGCAGCGTTGGGCAGACTAGAGTCACCGGGGAGCTGTTTTTT. As protein: CSVGQTRVTGELFF.

In its sample, this clone was seen once. This sequence joins TRBV4-3 and TRBJ2-1; the D call may be TRBD1 or TRBD2 (5 bases each). The CDR3 covers 19 residues. The ends were cut back, 0 bases at V and 7 bases at J, with 25 bases in the middle. The germline gives CDR1 LGHNA, CDR2 YSLEER. The CDR3 coding sequence is TGCGCCAGCAGCCAAGATCATGGGAACCGGGACCAAGCTTTTAATGAGCAGTTCTTC. This gives the protein CASSQDHGNRDQAFNEQFF.